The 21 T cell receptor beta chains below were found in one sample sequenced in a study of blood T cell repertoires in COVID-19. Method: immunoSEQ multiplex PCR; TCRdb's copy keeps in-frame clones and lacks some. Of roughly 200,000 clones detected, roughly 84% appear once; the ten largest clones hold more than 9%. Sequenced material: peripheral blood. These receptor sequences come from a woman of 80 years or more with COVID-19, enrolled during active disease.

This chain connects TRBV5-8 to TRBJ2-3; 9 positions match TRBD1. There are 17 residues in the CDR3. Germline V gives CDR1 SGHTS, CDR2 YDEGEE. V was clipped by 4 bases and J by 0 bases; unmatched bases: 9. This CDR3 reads CASSIGAGTGSTDTQYF. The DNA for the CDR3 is TGTGCCAGCAGCATCGGTGCCGGGACAGGGAGCACAGATACGCAGTATTTT.

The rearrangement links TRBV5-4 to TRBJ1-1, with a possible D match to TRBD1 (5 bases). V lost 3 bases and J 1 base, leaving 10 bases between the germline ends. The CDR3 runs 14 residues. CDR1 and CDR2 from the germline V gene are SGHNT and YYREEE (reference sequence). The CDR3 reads CASSSKGPNTEAFF. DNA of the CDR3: TGTGCCAGCAGCTCCAAGGGGCCGAACACTGAAGCTTTCTTT.

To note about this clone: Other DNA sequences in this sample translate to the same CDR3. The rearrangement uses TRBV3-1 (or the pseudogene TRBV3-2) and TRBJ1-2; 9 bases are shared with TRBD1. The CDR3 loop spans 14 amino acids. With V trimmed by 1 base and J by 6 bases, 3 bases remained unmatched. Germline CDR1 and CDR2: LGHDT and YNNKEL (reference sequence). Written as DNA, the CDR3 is TGTGCCAGCAGCCAAGTGGGACAGGGAGATGGCTACACCTTC. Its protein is CASSQVGQGDGYTF.

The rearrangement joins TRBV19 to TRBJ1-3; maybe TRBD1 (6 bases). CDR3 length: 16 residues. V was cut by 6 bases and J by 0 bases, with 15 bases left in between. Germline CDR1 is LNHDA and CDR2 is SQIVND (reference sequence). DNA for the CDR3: TGTGCCAGTAGCTCGGACAGAAAATACTCTGGAAACACCATATATTTT. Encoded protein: CASSSDRKYSGNTIYF. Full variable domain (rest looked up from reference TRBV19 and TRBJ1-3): DGGITQSPKYLFRKEGQNVTLSCEQNLNHDAMYWYRQDPGQGLRLIYYSQIVNDFQKGDIAEGYSVSREKKESFPLTVTSAQKNPTAFYLCASSSDRKYSGNTIYFGEGSWLTVV.

The DNA for the CDR3 is TGTGCCAGCAGCCTCCGGGACAGGAGAGGGCACGGCGGGGAGCTGTTTTTT. This codes for CASSLRDRRGHGGELFF. V gene TRBV14 combines with J gene TRBJ2-2, with 8 bases fitting TRBD1. The trim removed 4 bases at V and 7 bases at J, leaving 14 bases unmatched. The CDR3 has 17 residues. CDR1 is SGHDN and CDR2 is FVKESK in the germline V gene.

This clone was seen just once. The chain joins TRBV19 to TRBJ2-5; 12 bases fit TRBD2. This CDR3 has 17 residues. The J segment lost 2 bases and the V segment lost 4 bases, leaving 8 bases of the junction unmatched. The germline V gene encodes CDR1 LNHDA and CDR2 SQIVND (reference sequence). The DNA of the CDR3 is TGTGCCAGTAGTAGATTACTAGCGGGGGGATTTCAAGAGACCCAGTACTTC. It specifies CASSRLLAGGFQETQYF.

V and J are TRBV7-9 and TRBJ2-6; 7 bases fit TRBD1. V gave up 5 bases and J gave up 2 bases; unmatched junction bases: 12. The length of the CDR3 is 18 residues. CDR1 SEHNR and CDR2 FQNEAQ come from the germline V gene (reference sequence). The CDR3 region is CASSRPGGSIPGANVLTF. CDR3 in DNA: TGTGCCAGCAGCCGACCAGGGGGATCTATCCCTGGGGCCAACGTCCTGACTTTC.

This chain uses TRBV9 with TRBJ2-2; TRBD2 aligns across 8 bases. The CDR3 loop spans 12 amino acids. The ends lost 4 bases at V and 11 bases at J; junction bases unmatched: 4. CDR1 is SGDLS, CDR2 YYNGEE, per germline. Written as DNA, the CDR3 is TGTGCCAGCAGCTGGGCGGGGGGCGAGCTGTTTTTT. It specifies CASSWAGGELFF.

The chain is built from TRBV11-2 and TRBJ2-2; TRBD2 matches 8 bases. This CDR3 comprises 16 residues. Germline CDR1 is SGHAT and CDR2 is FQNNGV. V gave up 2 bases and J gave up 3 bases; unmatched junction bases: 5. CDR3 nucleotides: TGTGCCAGCAGCTTATTAGGCGGGGGGTACACCGGGGAGCTGTTTTTT. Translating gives CASSLLGGGYTGELFF.

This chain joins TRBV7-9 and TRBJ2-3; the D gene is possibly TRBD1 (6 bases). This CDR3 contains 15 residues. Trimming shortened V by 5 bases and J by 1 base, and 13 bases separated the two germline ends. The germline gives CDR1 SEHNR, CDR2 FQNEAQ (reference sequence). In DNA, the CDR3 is TGTGCCAGCAGCCCCCAGGACAGTCGCACAGATACGCAGTATTTT. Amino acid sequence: CASSPQDSRTDTQYF. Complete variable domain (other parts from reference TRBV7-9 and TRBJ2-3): DTGVSQNPRHKITKRGQNVTFRCDPISEHNRLYWYRQTLGQGPEFLTYFQNEAQLEKSRLLSDRFSAERPKGSFSTLEIQRTEQGDSAMYLCASSPQDSRTDTQYFGPGTRLTVL.

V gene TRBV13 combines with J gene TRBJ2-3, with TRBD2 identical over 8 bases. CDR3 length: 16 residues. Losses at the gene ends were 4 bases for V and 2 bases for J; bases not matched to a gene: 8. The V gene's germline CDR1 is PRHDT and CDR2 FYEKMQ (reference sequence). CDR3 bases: TGTGCCAGCAGCTCCCGGGGAGCGGGGGACACAGATACGCAGTATTTT. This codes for CASSSRGAGDTDTQYF.

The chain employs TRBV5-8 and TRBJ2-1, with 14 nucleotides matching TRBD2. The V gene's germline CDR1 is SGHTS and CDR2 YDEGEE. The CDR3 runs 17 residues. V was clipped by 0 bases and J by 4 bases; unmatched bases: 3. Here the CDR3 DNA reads TGTGCCAGCAGCTTGGGACTAGCGGGGGGGGTATACAATGAGCAGTTCTTC. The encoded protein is CASSLGLAGGVYNEQFF.

In DNA form, the CDR3 reads TGTGCCATCAGGACAGGGGGCGACGGTGAAGCTTTCTTT. Translation: CAIRTGGDGEAFF. V is TRBV10-3 and J is TRBJ1-1; 10 bases are a match to TRBD1. The CDR3 runs 13 residues. V was clipped by 6 bases and J by 7 bases; unmatched bases: 5. The germline V gene has CDR1 ENHRY and CDR2 SYGVKD.

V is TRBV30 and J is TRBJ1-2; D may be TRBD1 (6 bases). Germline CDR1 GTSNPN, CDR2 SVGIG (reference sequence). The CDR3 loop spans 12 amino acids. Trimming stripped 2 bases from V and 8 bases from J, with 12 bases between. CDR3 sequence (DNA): TGTGCCTGGAGTATGGGGGCGTGGGGCTACACCTTC. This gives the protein CAWSMGAWGYTF.

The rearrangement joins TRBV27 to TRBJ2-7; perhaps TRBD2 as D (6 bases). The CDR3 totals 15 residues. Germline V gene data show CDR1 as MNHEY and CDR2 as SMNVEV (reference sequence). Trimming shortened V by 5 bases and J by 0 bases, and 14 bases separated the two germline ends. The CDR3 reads CASSRGLLSSYEQYF. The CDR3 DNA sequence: TGTGCCAGCAGTCGGGGACTCCTGAGCTCCTACGAGCAGTACTTC.

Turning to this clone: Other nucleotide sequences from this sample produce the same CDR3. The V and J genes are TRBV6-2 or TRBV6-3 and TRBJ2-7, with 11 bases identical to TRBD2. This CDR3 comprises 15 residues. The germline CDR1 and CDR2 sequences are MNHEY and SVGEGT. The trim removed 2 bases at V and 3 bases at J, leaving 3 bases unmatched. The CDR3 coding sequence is TGTGCCAGCAGTTACCGTCTAGCGGGGGGCTACGAGCAGTACTTC. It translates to CASSYRLAGGYEQYF.

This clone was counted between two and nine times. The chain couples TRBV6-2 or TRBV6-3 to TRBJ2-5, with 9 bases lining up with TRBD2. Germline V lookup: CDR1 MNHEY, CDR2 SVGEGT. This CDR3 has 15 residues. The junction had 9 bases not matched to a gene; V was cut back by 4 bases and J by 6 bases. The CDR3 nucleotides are TGTGCCAGCAGTTGGGGTGGACTAGCGAATAAGACCCAGTACTTC. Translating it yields CASSWGGLANKTQYF.

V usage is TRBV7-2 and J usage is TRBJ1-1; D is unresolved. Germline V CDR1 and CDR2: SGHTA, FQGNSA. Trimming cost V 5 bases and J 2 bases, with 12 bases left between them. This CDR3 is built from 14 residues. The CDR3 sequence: CASSPGGRNTEAFF. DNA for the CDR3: TGTGCCAGCAGCCCAGGTGGGAGAAACACTGAAGCTTTCTTT.

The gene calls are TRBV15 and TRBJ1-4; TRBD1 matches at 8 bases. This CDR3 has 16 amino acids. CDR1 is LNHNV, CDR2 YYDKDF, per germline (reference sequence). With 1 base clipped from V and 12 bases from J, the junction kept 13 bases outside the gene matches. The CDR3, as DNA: TGTGCCACCAGCAGAGTGGGACAGGCCCAAGGTGTGGAACTGTTTTTT. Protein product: CATSRVGQAQGVELFF. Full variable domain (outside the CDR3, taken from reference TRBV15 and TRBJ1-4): DAMVIQNPRYQVTQFGKPVTLSCSQTLNHNVMYWYQQKSSQAPKLLFHYYDKDFNNEADTPDNFQSRRPNTSFCFLDIRSPGLGDTAMYLCATSRVGQAQGVELFFGSGTQLSVL.

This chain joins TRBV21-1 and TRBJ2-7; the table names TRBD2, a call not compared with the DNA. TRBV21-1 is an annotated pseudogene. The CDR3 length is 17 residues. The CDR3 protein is CASSKASRTSGDYEQYV. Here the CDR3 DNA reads TGTGCCAGCAGCAAAGCTTCCCGGACTAGCGGGGACTACGAGCAGTACGTC.

The CDR3 nucleotides are TGCGCCAGCAGCTTGAATCCTGAGACAGCGCATCATTTT. Protein sequence: CASSLNPETAHHF. This chain joins TRBV5-1 and TRBJ1-5; tentatively, D is TRBD1 (5 bases). The CDR3 has 13 residues. Germline V gene sequence: CDR1 SGHRS, CDR2 YFSETQ. Deletions cut 1 base from V and 16 bases from J, with 18 bases between.